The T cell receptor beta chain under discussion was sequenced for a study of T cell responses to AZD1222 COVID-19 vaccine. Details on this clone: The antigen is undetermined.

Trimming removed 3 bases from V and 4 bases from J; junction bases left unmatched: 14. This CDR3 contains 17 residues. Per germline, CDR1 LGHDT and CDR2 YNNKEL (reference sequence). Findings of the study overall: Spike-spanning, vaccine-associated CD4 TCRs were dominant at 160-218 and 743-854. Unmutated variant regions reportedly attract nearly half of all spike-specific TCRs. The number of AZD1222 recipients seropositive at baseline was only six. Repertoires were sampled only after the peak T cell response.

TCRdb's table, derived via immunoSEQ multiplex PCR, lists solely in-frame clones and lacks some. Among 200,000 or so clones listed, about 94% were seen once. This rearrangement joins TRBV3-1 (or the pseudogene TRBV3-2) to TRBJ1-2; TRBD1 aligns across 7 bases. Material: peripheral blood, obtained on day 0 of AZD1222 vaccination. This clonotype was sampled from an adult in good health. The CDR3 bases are TGTGCCAGCAGCCACCAGCCCTTACGGACAGGAATCTATGGCTACACCTTC. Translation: CASSHQPLRTGIYGYTF.